This TCR beta chain is drawn from a study of blood T cell repertoires in COVID-19. Overall study context: The study drew acute and convalescent COVID-19 samples from the United States, Italy and Spain. Sources were T cells, B-cell-depleted T cells, or PBMCs; the material itself was cDNA or gDNA.

The CDR3 loop spans 18 amino acids. Authors' data handling: Scientists estimated how many nucleated cells there were by amplifying reference gene primers. Assay: immunoSEQ multiplex PCR; the TCRdb copy retains only in-frame clones and omits some. The DNA gave D and trimming, while V, J and clone size come from that table. The repertoire holds 30,000 to 50,000 clones, with 80% as singletons. The J gene is TRBJ2-1, the V gene TRBV21-1; the D call in the table, TRBD2, was not verified against the DNA. TRBV21-1 represents a pseudogene. Input material: peripheral blood. This clonotype originated in a man at least 80 years old with active or convalescent COVID-19. CDR3 sequence reads: CASSRVFSGRCGVDEQFF. CDR3 nucleotide sequence: TGTGCCAGCAGCAGGGTTTTTAGCGGGAGGTGCGGGGTCGATGAGCAGTTCTTC.